The subject of this entry is one T cell receptor beta chain. Its antigen is still unknown. This sample was taken from a study of T-cell memory formation after mild COVID-19. The study's findings and limits: There were some responding clones in pre-infection memory, which suggested that cross-reactive memory had joined. Clones that contracted from day 15 to 85 were balanced CD4/CD8, while later expanders leaned CD4+.

MiXCR, run by TCRdb on the 5' RACE reads, gives a single entry per CDR3 protein. The sample carries approximately 150,000 distinct CDR3 sequences, about 5.7% recorded once. V lost 10 bases, J lost 6 bases, and 13 bases lay in between. The CDR3 sequence is 11 residues long. The germline V gene encodes CDR1 MNHEY and CDR2 SVGAGI. The chain joins TRBV6-5 to TRBJ2-7; perhaps D is TRBD1 or TRBD2 (5 bases each). The TCR comes from an adult woman who had mild COVID-19 (a few samples of this study predate the infection). Cell type and time point are not known. Sequencing used PBMCs or a T cell subset sorted from them (not recorded which). CDR3 in DNA: TGTGCCACATCCTTTGGGGGCGAGCAGTACTTC. Encoded protein: CATSFGGEQYF.